Listed below are T cell receptor beta chains from one sample, sequenced in a study of OX40 agonist ivuxolimab in advanced cancers. Profiled with immunoSEQ multiplex PCR; TCRdb holds only in-frame clones, not every one. The sample shows almost 90,000 clones, roughly 90% of them seen only once. The source material was CD4+ or CD8+ T cells sorted from blood, sampled in a trial of the OX40 agonist ivuxolimab. The receptors were sampled from an adult with an advanced solid tumor such as melanoma, head and neck, liver or kidney cancer. CDR3s include the opening cysteine and the closing phenylalanine or tryptophan. The D gene is left open where the match is weak. Size is omitted from some rows. Given values are once, few, many or a class for expanded clones.

V: TRBV5-1
D: .
J: TRBJ1-2
size: .
CDR3: CASSLGGQNYGYTF
DNA: TGCGCCAGCAGCTTGGGTGGACAGAACTATGGCTACACCTTC

V: TRBV9
D: TRBD1
J: TRBJ2-6
size: .
CDR3: CASSGEQGARSGANVLTF
DNA: TGTGCCAGCAGCGGAGAACAGGGGGCGCGATCTGGGGCCAACGTCCTGACTTTC

V: TRBV18
D: .
J: TRBJ1-3
size: once
CDR3: CASSLTPGPGNTIYF
DNA: TGTGCCAGCTCACTTACGCCAGGGCCTGGAAACACCATATATTTT

V: TRBV4-1
D: .
J: TRBJ1-6
size: .
CDR3: CASSQDVSGWAPLHF
DNA: TGCGCCAGCAGCCAAGATGTCTCGGGCTGGGCACCCCTCCACTTT

V: TRBV28
D: TRBD1
J: TRBJ2-5
size: .
CDR3: CASSHRGREETQYF
DNA: TGTGCCAGCAGTCACAGGGGCCGCGAAGAGACCCAGTACTTC

V: TRBV10-3
D: .
J: TRBJ2-1
size: .
CDR3: CAISESLLPRGEQFF
DNA: TGTGCCATCAGTGAGAGTTTGCTACCCAGGGGTGAGCAGTTCTTC

V: TRBV14
D: .
J: TRBJ2-5
size: once
CDR3: CASSQLIQETQYF
DNA: TGTGCCAGCAGCCAACTGATCCAAGAGACCCAGTACTTC

V: TRBV28
D: .
J: TRBJ1-2
size: .
CDR3: CASSSNLSPDGYTF
DNA: TGTGCCAGCAGTTCCAACCTTTCTCCCGACGGCTACACCTTC

V: TRBV7-2
D: .
J: TRBJ2-7
size: .
CDR3: CASSLAAPYEQYF
DNA: TGTGCCAGCAGCTTAGCTGCGCCCTACGAGCAGTACTTC

V: TRBV4-1
D: TRBD1
J: TRBJ1-4
size: .
CDR3: CASSRTTGTGDGTNEKLFF
DNA: TGCGCCAGCAGCCGAACGACCGGGACAGGGGACGGAACTAATGAAAAACTGTTTTTT

V: TRBV4-1
D: TRBD2
J: TRBJ2-1
size: .
CDR3: CASSQAAGGLYNEQFF
DNA: TGCGCCAGCAGCCAAGCGGCGGGAGGGCTCTACAATGAGCAGTTCTTC

V: TRBV25-1
D: .
J: TRBJ2-1
size: once
CDR3: CASSGPVSSYNEQFF
DNA: TGTGCCAGCAGCGGACCTGTGAGCTCCTACAATGAGCAGTTCTTC

V: TRBV27
D: .
J: TRBJ2-5
size: .
CDR3: CASSFFPKETQYF
DNA: TGTGCCAGCAGTTTCTTCCCCAAAGAGACCCAGTACTTC

V: TRBV5-6
D: .
J: TRBJ2-1
size: .
CDR3: CASSLWVLEAEQFF
DNA: TGTGCCAGCAGCTTGTGGGTTTTGGAGGCTGAGCAGTTCTTC

V: TRBV27
D: .
J: TRBJ1-2
size: once
CDR3: CASSSSWASNYGYTF
DNA: TGTGCCAGCAGCTCCAGTTGGGCCTCAAACTATGGCTACACCTTC

V: TRBV5-4
D: TRBD1
J: TRBJ2-1
size: .
CDR3: CASSHRDRGMNEQFF
DNA: TGTGCCAGCAGCCACCGGGACAGGGGTATGAATGAGCAGTTCTTC

V: TRBV6-5
D: TRBD1
J: TRBJ1-6
size: .
CDR3: CASSPGTGNSPLHF
DNA: TGTGCCAGCAGTCCCGGGACAGGGAACTCACCCCTCCACTTT

V: TRBV5-1
D: TRBD1
J: TRBJ2-2
size: .
CDR3: CASRTGLETGELFF
DNA: TGCGCCAGCAGGACAGGGTTAGAGACCGGGGAGCTGTTTTTT

V: TRBV6-6
D: .
J: TRBJ1-1
size: .
CDR3: CASSPQGPTEAFF
DNA: TGTGCCAGCAGCCCCCAGGGACCCACTGAAGCTTTCTTT

V: TRBV7-9
D: .
J: TRBJ1-2
size: .
CDR3: CASSLGGRADGYTF
DNA: TGTGCCAGCAGCTTAGGGGGCAGGGCTGATGGCTACACCTTC

V: TRBV6-5
D: .
J: TRBJ2-5
size: .
CDR3: CASSPPPDRGETQYF
DNA: TGTGCCAGCAGTCCACCCCCGGACAGAGGAGAGACCCAGTACTTC

V: TRBV27
D: TRBD2
J: TRBJ2-7
size: .
CDR3: CASSLLASGGPKPKYEQYF
DNA: TGTGCCAGCAGTTTATTGGCCAGCGGGGGGCCCAAACCCAAATACGAGCAGTACTTC

V: TRBV7-2
D: TRBD1
J: TRBJ2-2
size: .
CDR3: CASSLVGWAGGNTGELFF
DNA: TGTGCCAGCAGCTTAGTGGGTTGGGCAGGGGGAAACACCGGGGAGCTGTTTTTT

V: TRBV7-8
D: .
J: TRBJ2-5
size: .
CDR3: CASSLVIRGSETQYF
DNA: TGTGCCAGCAGCTTAGTGATCCGAGGGTCGGAGACCCAGTACTTC

V: TRBV27
D: TRBD2
J: TRBJ2-1
size: .
CDR3: CASSRGLAGGFWANEQFF
DNA: TGTGCCAGCAGTCGCGGACTAGCGGGAGGGTTTTGGGCCAATGAGCAGTTCTTC

V: TRBV5-1
D: TRBD2
J: TRBJ2-5
size: .
CDR3: CASSLVAGGQETQYF
DNA: TGCGCCAGCAGCTTGGTAGCGGGGGGACAAGAGACCCAGTACTTC

V: TRBV2
D: .
J: TRBJ1-1
size: .
CDR3: CASNLKVLNTEAFF
DNA: TGTGCCAGCAATCTTAAGGTATTGAACACTGAAGCTTTCTTT

V: TRBV28
D: TRBD1
J: TRBJ1-4
size: .
CDR3: CASSLGTGGLQLFF
DNA: TGTGCCAGCAGTTTGGGGACAGGGGGTTTACAACTGTTTTTT

V: TRBV30
D: .
J: TRBJ1-5
size: .
CDR3: CAWSVGTENQPQHF
DNA: TGTGCCTGGAGTGTAGGGACGGAAAATCAGCCCCAGCATTTT

V: TRBV25-1
D: .
J: TRBJ2-3
size: .
CDR3: CASSLLGLGEDTQYF
DNA: TGTGCCAGCAGCCTCCTAGGGTTGGGCGAGGATACGCAGTATTTT

V: TRBV5-1
D: TRBD2
J: TRBJ2-3
size: .
CDR3: CASSLPSGGAGTDTQYF
DNA: TGCGCCAGCAGCTTGCCTAGCGGGGGGGCAGGCACAGATACGCAGTATTTT

V: TRBV6-5
D: TRBD2
J: TRBJ2-1
size: .
CDR3: CATSSGSRSYNEQFF
DNA: TGTGCCACCTCTAGCGGGTCGCGCTCCTACAATGAGCAGTTCTTC

V: TRBV7-2
D: TRBD1
J: TRBJ2-7
size: .
CDR3: CASSLRDSGEQYF
DNA: TGTGCCAGCAGCCTACGGGACAGCGGCGAGCAGTACTTC

V: TRBV7-9
D: .
J: TRBJ2-7
size: .
CDR3: CASSRTEGNEQYF
DNA: TGTGCCAGCAGCCGGACAGAAGGAAACGAGCAGTACTTC

V: TRBV19
D: .
J: TRBJ1-3
size: .
CDR3: CASSPFSGNTIYF
DNA: TGTGCCAGTAGTCCCTTCTCTGGAAACACCATATATTTT

V: TRBV9
D: TRBD1
J: TRBJ2-3
size: .
CDR3: CASSQGQGGTDTQYF
DNA: TGTGCCAGCAGCCAGGGACAGGGGGGCACAGATACGCAGTATTTT

V: TRBV28
D: .
J: TRBJ2-2
size: .
CDR3: CASDENTGELFF
DNA: TGTGCCAGTGATGAGAACACCGGGGAGCTGTTTTTT

V: TRBV18
D: .
J: TRBJ2-2
size: .
CDR3: CASSPDATGELFF
DNA: TGTGCCAGCTCACCCGACGCAACCGGGGAGCTGTTTTTT

V: TRBV5-1
D: TRBD2
J: TRBJ2-1
size: once
CDR3: CASSSDLGLAGSEQFF
DNA: TGCGCCAGCAGCTCGGACTTGGGACTAGCGGGATCTGAGCAGTTCTTC

V: TRBV9
D: .
J: TRBJ1-3
size: .
CDR3: CASSVTDSGNTIYF
DNA: TGTGCCAGCAGCGTAACAGACTCTGGAAACACCATATATTTT

V: TRBV6-5
D: .
J: TRBJ2-7
size: .
CDR3: CASRGTLSSYEQYF
DNA: TGTGCCAGCAGGGGGACCCTGAGCTCCTACGAGCAGTACTTC

V: TRBV9
D: TRBD2
J: TRBJ2-5
size: once
CDR3: CASSVAPLGSGGETQYF
DNA: TGTGCCAGCAGCGTAGCCCCCTTAGGTAGCGGGGGAGAGACCCAGTACTTC

V: TRBV18
D: .
J: TRBJ1-1
size: .
CDR3: CASSPGEGGRNTEAFF
DNA: TGTGCCAGCTCGCCTGGGGAGGGGGGGCGGAACACTGAAGCTTTCTTT

V: TRBV5-4
D: TRBD2
J: TRBJ2-3
size: .
CDR3: CASSLLAATDTQYF
DNA: TGTGCCAGCAGCTTACTAGCGGCCACAGATACGCAGTATTTT

V: TRBV9
D: TRBD1
J: TRBJ2-2
size: .
CDR3: CASSPRATGGTGELFF
DNA: TGTGCCAGCAGCCCCCGGGCGACAGGGGGCACCGGGGAGCTGTTTTTT

V: TRBV27
D: TRBD1
J: TRBJ1-2
size: .
CDR3: CASRLGTANYGYTF
DNA: TGTGCCAGCAGACTAGGGACAGCTAACTATGGCTACACCTTC